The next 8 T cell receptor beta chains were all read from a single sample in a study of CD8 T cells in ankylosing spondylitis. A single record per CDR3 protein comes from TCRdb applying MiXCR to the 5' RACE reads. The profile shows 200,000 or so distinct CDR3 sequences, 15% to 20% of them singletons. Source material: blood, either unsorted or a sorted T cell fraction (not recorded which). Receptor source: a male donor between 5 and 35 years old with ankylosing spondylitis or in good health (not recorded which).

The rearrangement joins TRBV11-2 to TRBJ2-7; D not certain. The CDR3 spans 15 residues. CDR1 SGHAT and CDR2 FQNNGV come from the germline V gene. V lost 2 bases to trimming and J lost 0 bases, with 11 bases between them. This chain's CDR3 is CASSLYQPSSYEQYF. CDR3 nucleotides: TGTGCCAGCAGCTTATACCAACCGAGCTCCTACGAGCAGTACTTC.

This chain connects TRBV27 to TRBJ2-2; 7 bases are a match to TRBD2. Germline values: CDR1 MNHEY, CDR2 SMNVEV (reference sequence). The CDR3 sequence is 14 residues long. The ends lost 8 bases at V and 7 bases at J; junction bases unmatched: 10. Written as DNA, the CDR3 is TGTGCCAGCCAGTGGGGCGTAGCGGGCGGGGAGCTGTTTTTT. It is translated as CASQWGVAGGELFF.

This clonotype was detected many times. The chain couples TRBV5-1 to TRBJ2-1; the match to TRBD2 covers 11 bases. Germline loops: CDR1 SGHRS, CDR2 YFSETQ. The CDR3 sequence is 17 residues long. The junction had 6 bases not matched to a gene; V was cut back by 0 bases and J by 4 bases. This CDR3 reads CASSLVTGTSGYNEQFF. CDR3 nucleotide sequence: TGCGCCAGCAGCTTGGTAACCGGGACTAGCGGATACAATGAGCAGTTCTTC.

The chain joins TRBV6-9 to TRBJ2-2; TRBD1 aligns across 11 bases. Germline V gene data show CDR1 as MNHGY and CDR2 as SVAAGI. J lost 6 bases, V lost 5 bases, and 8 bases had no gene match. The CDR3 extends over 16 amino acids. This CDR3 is CASSLGQGAVSGELFF. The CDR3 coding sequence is TGTGCCAGCAGTCTTGGACAGGGGGCTGTTTCCGGGGAGCTGTTTTTT.

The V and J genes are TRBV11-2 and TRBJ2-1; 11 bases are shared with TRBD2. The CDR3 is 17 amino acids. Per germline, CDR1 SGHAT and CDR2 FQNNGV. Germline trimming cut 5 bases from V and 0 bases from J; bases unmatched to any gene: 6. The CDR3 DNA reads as TGTGCCAGCAGCACGCTAGCGGGAGGAACCTCCTACAATGAGCAGTTCTTC. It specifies CASSTLAGGTSYNEQFF.

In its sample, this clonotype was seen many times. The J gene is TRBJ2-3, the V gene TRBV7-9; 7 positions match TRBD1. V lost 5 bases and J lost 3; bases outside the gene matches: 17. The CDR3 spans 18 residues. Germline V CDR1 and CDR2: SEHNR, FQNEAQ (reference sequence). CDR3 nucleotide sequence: TGTGCCAGCAGCCCACAGCCCGGGACAGAATTAAGTACAGATACGCAGTATTTT. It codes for CASSPQPGTELSTDTQYF.

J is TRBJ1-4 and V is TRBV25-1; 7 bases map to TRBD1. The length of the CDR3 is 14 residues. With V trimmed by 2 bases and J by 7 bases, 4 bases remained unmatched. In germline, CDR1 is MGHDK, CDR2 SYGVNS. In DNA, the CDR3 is TGTGCCAGCAGTGAAAGGGGGCATCGTGAAAAACTGTTTTTT. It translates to CASSERGHREKLFF.

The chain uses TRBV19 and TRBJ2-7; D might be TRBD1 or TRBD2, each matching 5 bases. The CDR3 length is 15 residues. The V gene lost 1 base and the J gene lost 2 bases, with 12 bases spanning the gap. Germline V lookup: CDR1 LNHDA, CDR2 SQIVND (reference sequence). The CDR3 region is CASSIGSGTAYEQYV. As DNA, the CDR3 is TGTGCCAGTAGTATAGGATCGGGGACGGCCTACGAGCAGTACGTC.